This TCR beta chain was recovered during a study of blood T cell repertoires in COVID-19. Overall study context: PBMCs, B-cell-depleted T cells, or T cells provided the cDNA or gDNA that made up the material.

Trimming removed 9 bases at V and 4 bases at J, with 10 bases between. This CDR3 is built from 12 residues. In germline, CDR1 is MDHEN, CDR2 SYDVKM. TCRdb's table, derived via immunoSEQ multiplex PCR, lists solely in-frame clones and lacks some. The sample contains tens of thousands of clones, approximately 85% of which appear only once. This clone was observed once. This TCR derives from a human donor in a cohort sampled during active COVID-19. This chain connects TRBV28 to TRBJ1-3; D gene ambiguous. The specimen was peripheral blood. CDR3: CASRGGGNTIYF. The CDR3, as DNA: TGTGCCAGTCGCGGTGGAGGAAACACCATATATTTT. Full variable domain (remainder filled in from reference TRBV28 and TRBJ1-3): DVKVTQSSRYLVKRTGEKVFLECVQDMDHENMFWYRQDPGLGLRLIYFSYDVKMKEKGDIPEGYSVSREKKERFSLILESASTNQTSMYLCASRGGGNTIYFGEGSWLTVV.